This T cell receptor beta chain originates from a study of T cell responses to AZD1222 COVID-19 vaccine. CDR1 and CDR2 from the germline V gene are SGHTA and FQGTGA. Between the trimmed V and J ends, which lost 3 bases and 0 bases, there was a span of 6 bases. This CDR3 is 13 amino acids long. Profiling relied on immunoSEQ multiplex PCR, and the TCRdb table lists in-frame clones only, not all of them. The sample has about 99,000 clones; over 90% are singletons. This specimen was peripheral blood, taken on day 0 of AZD1222 vaccination. The chain joins TRBV7-3 to TRBJ2-7, with D possibly being TRBD2 (6 bases). The receptor was isolated from an adult in good health. The CDR3 DNA reads TGTGCCAGCAGCTTGGACTACTCCTACGAGCAGTACTTC. As protein: CASSLDYSYEQYF.